The 27 T cell receptor beta chains below were found in one sample sequenced in a study of metastatic and nonmetastatic thyroid tumors (dated by TCRdb to about 2020). Library preparation used PCR. Sequencing instrument: Illumina HiSeq 4000. TCRdb cleaned the public reads at Q25 with fastp, built clones with MiXCR and kept in-frame beta chains. Present in this sample are under 50,000 clones, under 20% of which were seen just once. Of the sample, 12% to 15% is held by the ten largest clones. No patient had received any treatment before thyroid surgery. Sample: tumor tissue. The receptors were sampled from a female donor with papillary thyroid cancer or a benign thyroid nodule (not recorded which). Some clones in this sample may be carry-over from other donors' samples.

With regard to this clone: The CDR3 does not close with the conserved phenylalanine or tryptophan, likely indicating a read error. This chain uses TRBV6-4 with TRBJ1-2; D perhaps matches TRBD1 (6 bases). Looked up from germline, CDR1 is MRHNA and CDR2 is SNTAGT. This CDR3 has 12 residues. The V end lost 7 bases, the J end lost 8 bases, and 14 bases lay between the germline ends. The CDR3 sequence is CASTGHGLGYTS. CDR3 nucleotides: TGTGCCAGCACGGGACATGGATTAGGCTACACCTCC.

Ten or more counts support this clone. The chain links TRBV7-2 to TRBJ1-5; maybe TRBD1 (6 bases). Looked up from germline, CDR1 is SGHTA and CDR2 is FQGNSA. This CDR3 is 14 amino acids long. V lost 1 base and J lost 2, with 6 bases in between. The CDR3 coding sequence is TGTGCCAGCAGCTTAGACAGGGGCAATCAGCCCCAGCATTTT. This codes for CASSLDRGNQPQHF.

This clone appeared a single time. Being one base from a much bigger clone, this may be a read error. This same CDR3 is encoded by further DNA sequences in the sample. J is TRBJ2-5 and V is TRBV11-1, with 10 bases lining up with TRBD1. J lost 2 bases, V lost 5 bases, and 5 bases had no gene match. Germline CDR1 reads SGHAT; CDR2 reads FQDESV (reference sequence). The CDR3 has 15 amino acids. The CDR3 sequence: CASSPRDRGQETQYF. DNA of the CDR3: TGTGCCAGCAGCCCCCGGGACAGGGGTCAAGAGACCCAGTACTTC. The variable domain in full, with the rest retrieved from reference TRBV11-1 and TRBJ2-5, is EAEVAQSPRYKITEKSQAVAFWCDPISGHATLYWYRQILGQGPELLVQFQDESVVDDSQLPKDRFSAERLKGVDSTLKIQPAELGDSAMYLCASSPRDRGQETQYFGPGTRLLVL.

This clone has ten or more counts. The rearrangement links TRBV16 to TRBJ1-2; D not certain. This CDR3 contains 12 residues. CDR1 and CDR2 from the germline V gene are KGHSY and FQNENV. V shed 2 bases and J shed 4 bases, with 5 bases lying between them. DNA for the CDR3: TGTGCCAGCAGCCAAGCAGGCTATGGCTACACCTTC. It is translated as CASSQAGYGYTF.

This clone was counted many times. The chain has TRBV20-1 and TRBJ1-4; D gene uncertain. This CDR3 is built from 16 residues. Per the germline V gene, CDR1 is DFQATT and CDR2 is SNEGSKA (reference sequence). Trimming stripped 6 bases from V and 0 bases from J, with 17 bases between. In DNA form, the CDR3 reads TGCAGTGCGAACGGAAGGGCAACCGCAACTAATGAAAAACTGTTTTTT. Its protein product is CSANGRATATNEKLFF.

As for this clone: Given a much more abundant clone one base away, this may be a read error. This rearrangement joins TRBV15 to TRBJ1-5, with D tentatively TRBD1 (5 bases). The CDR3 has 13 residues. Per germline, CDR1 LNHNV and CDR2 YYDKDF (reference sequence). Trimming left V 7 bases short and J 4 bases short, with 11 bases between. CDR3 sequence: CATIREPNQPQHF. CDR3 coding DNA: TGTGCCACCATCAGGGAACCAAATCAGCCCCAGCATTTT.

This clone was counted at least ten times. V gene TRBV12-3 or TRBV12-4 combines with J gene TRBJ1-2, with no clear D. The V and J ends lost 2 bases and 5 bases respectively, with 6 bases between them. This CDR3 region has 12 residues. The CDR3 region is CASSLRGYGYTF. DNA of the CDR3: TGTGCCAGCAGTTTAAGAGGTTATGGCTACACCTTC.

This clone has ten or more counts. Given a much more abundant clone one base away, this may be a read error. DNA of the CDR3: TGTGCCAGCGGTCCTCGGCGGGAGGTGGAGTTCTTC. This sequence encodes CASGPRREVEFF. V usage is TRBV6-2 or TRBV6-3 and J usage is TRBJ2-1, with 8 bases aligning to TRBD2. Germline V gene data show CDR1 as MNHEY and CDR2 as SVGEGT. This CDR3 contains 12 residues. V gave up 8 bases and J gave up 14 bases; unmatched junction bases: 11.

This sequence joins TRBV3-1 and TRBJ2-4; a possible D gene is TRBD2 (6 bases). The germline gives CDR1 LGHDT, CDR2 YNNKEL (reference sequence). This CDR3 is 18 amino acids long. Trimming took 0 bases from V and 3 from J, leaving 18 bases between them. The CDR3: CASSQEAGLTRGKNIQYF. The CDR3 DNA follows: TGTGCCAGCAGCCAAGAGGCAGGACTAACCCGGGGCAAAAACATTCAGTACTTC.

V usage is TRBV7-9 and J usage is TRBJ2-7; 8 bases match TRBD1. The CDR3 consists of 15 residues. The V gene's germline CDR1 is SEHNR and CDR2 FQNEAQ (reference sequence). V lost 1 base, J lost 5 bases, and 7 bases stayed unmatched. For the CDR3, the DNA is TGTGCCAGCAGCTTAGGCCGCAGGGGGCTCAACGAGCAGTACTTC. Translating gives CASSLGRRGLNEQYF.

Remarks on this clone: A much bigger clone sits one base away, suggesting this may be a read error. The CDR3 DNA sequence: TGTGCCAGCAGCTGGGGGGACAGGGGGCCCTTCAGTATAGGCGGGGAGCTGTTTTTT. This sequence encodes CASSWGDRGPFSIGGELFF. This chain connects TRBV11-2 to TRBJ2-2; the match to TRBD1 covers 12 bases. V dropped 4 bases and J dropped 7; count of bases not matched to a gene: 16. This CDR3 comprises 19 residues. Germline loops: CDR1 SGHAT, CDR2 FQNNGV.

In this sample, this clone turned up a few times. The chain is built from TRBV6-1 and TRBJ2-7, with D perhaps matching TRBD2 (7 bases). Deletions cut 10 bases from V and 1 base from J, with 20 bases between. The CDR3 runs 15 residues. Germline V CDR1 and CDR2: MNHNS, SASEGT. DNA of the CDR3: TGTGCCATCAGGGCTATGGGGGGGCTTTCCTACGAGCAGTACTTC. This encodes CAIRAMGGLSYEQYF.

This sequence joins TRBV6-1 and TRBJ1-3; TRBD1 agrees at 8 bases. There are 16 residues in the CDR3. V dropped 0 bases and J dropped 4; count of bases not matched to a gene: 5. In germline, CDR1 is MNHNS, CDR2 SASEGT. CDR3 bases: TGTGCCAGCAGTGAAGCGCAGGGGACAGGCGGAAACACCATATATTTT. It specifies CASSEAQGTGGNTIYF.

In its sample, this clone was seen a few times. Just one base apart from a much larger clone, this may be a read error. The chain recombines TRBV6-1 with TRBJ2-5; maybe TRBD2 (7 bases). Germline V gene sequence: CDR1 MNHNS, CDR2 SASEGT. The CDR3 totals 15 residues. The ends were cut back, 7 bases at V and 1 base at J, with 16 bases in the middle. The CDR3 DNA is TGTGCCAGCAAGGGGGGGGGGTCCTTCCAAGAGACCCAGTACTTC. It codes for CASKGGGSFQETQYF.

Ten or more counts support this clone. V gene TRBV6-2 or TRBV6-3 combines with J gene TRBJ2-1; D might be TRBD1 (6 bases). Per the germline V gene, CDR1 is MNHEY and CDR2 is SVGEGT. This CDR3 has 14 residues. Trimming took off 2 bases at V and 6 bases at J, with 11 bases between the two ends. CDR3 loop: CASSYRYRANEQFF. CDR3 coding DNA: TGTGCCAGCAGTTACCGCTACAGGGCCAATGAGCAGTTCTTC.

This clone was detected ten times or more. CDR3 bases: TGCGCCAGCAGCCAAGGTACAGAGAATTCACCCCTCCACTTT. It encodes CASSQGTENSPLHF. V usage is TRBV4-3 and J usage is TRBJ1-6; D ambiguous. The V end lost 1 base, the J end lost 7 bases, and 8 bases lay between the germline ends. The CDR3 consists of 14 residues. Germline-derived CDR1 and CDR2 are LGHNA and YSLEER.

This clone occurred many times. Other DNA sequences of this sample code for an identical CDR3. The chain uses TRBV5-4 and TRBJ2-3; 9 positions agree with TRBD2. Germline CDR1 is SGHNT and CDR2 is YYREEE (reference sequence). V gave up 3 bases and J gave up 6 bases; unmatched junction bases: 11. This CDR3 has 16 amino acids. As DNA, the CDR3 is TGTGCCAGCAGCTCCCCTATAGCGGGGGCTGGGGATACGCAGTATTTT. Translated: CASSSPIAGAGDTQYF.

The chain uses TRBV30 and TRBJ1-4; perhaps TRBD1 as D (5 bases). Trimming stripped 5 bases from V and 13 bases from J, with 14 bases between. Germline CDR1 GTSNPN, CDR2 SVGIG (reference sequence). CDR3 length: 11 residues. CDR3 nucleotides: TGTGCCTGGGCAATCCGTGGGGGACTGTTTTTT. This encodes CAWAIRGGLFF.

In this sample, this clone turned up many times. The genes are TRBV9 and TRBJ2-5; D call uncertain. The CDR3 has 11 residues. The ends were cut back, 3 bases at V and 3 bases at J, with 3 bases in the middle. Germline CDR1 reads SGDLS; CDR2 reads YYNGEE. Here the CDR3 reads CASSDEETQYF. The CDR3 nucleotides are TGTGCCAGCAGCGACGAAGAGACCCAGTACTTC.

This clone appeared many times. V usage is TRBV19 and J usage is TRBJ2-3; 12 bases are shared with TRBD2. V lost 3 bases and J lost 4; bases outside the gene matches: 8. Germline CDR1 LNHDA, CDR2 SQIVND (reference sequence). The CDR3 covers 17 residues. CDR3 DNA: TGTGCCAGTAGTATTGCGCTAGCGGGAGGGCCGGCAGATACGCAGTATTTT. Amino acid sequence: CASSIALAGGPADTQYF.

At least ten counts were recorded for this clone. This chain's CDR3 is CSASPGQGNTEAFF. In nucleotides, the CDR3 is TGCAGTGCTAGTCCGGGACAGGGAAACACTGAAGCTTTCTTT. The chain joins TRBV20-1 to TRBJ1-1; TRBD1 agrees at 9 bases. This CDR3 has 14 amino acids. The germline V gene encodes CDR1 DFQATT and CDR2 SNEGSKA (reference sequence). The J segment lost 2 bases and the V segment lost 3 bases, leaving 4 bases of the junction unmatched.

V gene TRBV28 combines with J gene TRBJ1-1; D gene uncertain. CDR1 and CDR2 from the germline V gene are MDHEN and SYDVKM. The ends were cut back, 5 bases at V and 0 bases at J, with 7 bases in the middle. This CDR3 is built from 13 residues. CDR3 sequence: CASSKDLNTEAFF. The CDR3 DNA is TGTGCCAGCAGTAAAGACTTGAACACTGAAGCTTTCTTT.

The J gene is TRBJ2-2, the V gene TRBV20-1, with 7 bases that match TRBD2. Germline values: CDR1 DFQATT, CDR2 SNEGSKA (reference sequence). The CDR3 totals 17 residues. J lost 4 bases, V lost 6 bases, and 17 bases had no gene match. This CDR3 reads CSAGGLSGASGTGELFF. CDR3 coding DNA: TGCAGTGCGGGAGGGCTATCGGGAGCCTCGGGCACCGGGGAGCTGTTTTTT.

V is TRBV6-2 or TRBV6-3 and J is TRBJ2-1; 10 positions agree with TRBD2. The CDR3 consists of 19 residues. Per the germline V gene, CDR1 is MNHEY and CDR2 is SVGEGT. V lost 5 bases to trimming and J lost 4 bases; unmatched junction nucleotides: 17. The CDR3 coding sequence is TGTGCCAGCAGTAGATTGACAGTTGCTAGCGGGAGAGGATACAATGAGCAGTTCTTC. Protein product: CASSRLTVASGRGYNEQFF.

The table lists this clone with a few counts. The V and J genes are TRBV5-1 and TRBJ1-1; no clear D. CDR3 length equals 15 residues. Germline CDR1 SGHRS, CDR2 YFSETQ. Trimming stripped 0 bases from V and 2 bases from J, with 11 bases between. The DNA for the CDR3 is TGCGCCAGCAGCTTGGACGTGGTAATCAACACTGAAGCTTTCTTT. Encoded protein: CASSLDVVINTEAFF.

In its sample, this clone was seen many times. This CDR3 is also generated by other DNA sequences in the sample. The chain is built from TRBV12-3 or TRBV12-4 and TRBJ2-2; D could derive from TRBD1 or TRBD2 (5 bases each). The CDR3 is 15 residues long. V was cut by 4 bases and J by 6 bases, with 15 bases left in between. CDR3 bases: TGTGCCAGCAGTTCCGGGCGAGGGGTTCCCGGGGAGCTGTTTTTT. This sequence encodes CASSSGRGVPGELFF.

In its sample, this clone was seen many times. The CDR3 nucleotides read TGTGCCAGCAGCTTAGATCCTAGCGGGGGGCCCACAGATACGCAGTATTTT. It yields the protein CASSLDPSGGPTDTQYF. The chain combines TRBV7-6 with TRBJ2-3; TRBD2 matches 11 bases. The CDR3 contains 17 residues. Germline V gene sequence: CDR1 SGHVS, CDR2 FNYEAQ. The junction had 5 bases not matched to a gene; V was cut back by 1 base and J by 2 bases.